The 16 T cell receptor beta chains below all came from one sample that was sequenced in a study of identical twins. MiXCR was run by TCRdb on the 5' RACE reads, yielding one entry per CDR3 protein. This sample has hundreds of thousands of distinct CDR3 sequences, with around 5.7% found just once. The specimen was naive T cells sorted from blood. The receptors here all came from a man aged 18 to 35 in good health.

The chain uses TRBV7-2 and TRBJ1-6, with 7 bases fitting TRBD1. V shed 7 bases and J 6 bases; nucleotides not matched to a gene: 6. CDR1 SGHTA and CDR2 FQGNSA come from the germline V gene. The CDR3 consists of 14 residues. CDR3 region: CASTADRVNSPLHF. In DNA, the CDR3 is TGTGCCAGCACAGCCGACAGGGTTAATTCACCCCTCCACTTT.

This clonotype was seen more than once but under ten times. As DNA, the CDR3 is TGCAGTGCTAGATCGGGGGCTGGAAATTCACCCCTCCACTTT. Amino acid sequence: CSARSGAGNSPLHF. V and J are TRBV20-1 and TRBJ1-6, with D maybe TRBD1 (6 bases). This CDR3 has 14 amino acids. V was trimmed by 2 bases and J by 7 bases, leaving 12 bases between them. Germline V lookup: CDR1 DFQATT, CDR2 SNEGSKA (reference sequence).

About this clonotype: The germline gene is not matched at one end of the junction; a read error may be the cause. This chain joins TRBV7-6 and TRBJ2-1, with a weak D call TRBD2 (5 bases). Germline V gene data show CDR1 as SGHVS and CDR2 as FNYEAQ. The CDR3 has 17 amino acids. Here the CDR3 DNA reads TGTGCCAGCAGCCCAAGGACTGGGCTGAGCTCCTACAGTGAGCAGTTCTTC. Its translation: CASSPRTGLSSYSEQFF.

This clonotype was counted at least ten times. The V and J genes are TRBV15 and TRBJ1-4; 7 bases map to TRBD1. The CDR3 is 15 amino acids. With V trimmed by 8 bases and J by 3 bases, 9 bases remained unmatched. Germline V gives CDR1 LNHNV, CDR2 YYDKDF (reference sequence). CDR3 region: CATSGDRAPNEKLFF. The CDR3, as DNA: TGTGCCACCTCCGGTGACAGGGCTCCTAATGAAAAACTGTTTTTT.

Ten or more counts support this clonotype. This chain links TRBV18 with TRBJ2-3; D gene uncertain. The germline gives CDR1 KGHSH, CDR2 LQKENI. V lost 6 bases to trimming and J lost 0 bases, with 7 bases between them. CDR3 length: 13 amino acids. The CDR3 nucleotides read TGTGCCAGCTCTGGTAGCAGCACAGATACGCAGTATTTT. It specifies CASSGSSTDTQYF.

The rearrangement uses TRBV5-5 and TRBJ2-1, with D perhaps TRBD2 (6 bases). Judging by the DNA end, TRBJ2-7 fits better; the J call may be wrong. The CDR3 runs to 16 residues. Germline CDR1 is SGHKS and CDR2 is YYEKEE (reference sequence). The DNA for the CDR3 is TGTGCCAGCAGCTTGGGGGGGGATGCCGCCTACAATGAGCAGTACTTC. As protein: CASSLGGDAAYNEQYF.

This clonotype was seen more than once but under ten times. V is TRBV7-9 and J is TRBJ2-5; possible D gene TRBD1, 5 bases. Germline CDR1 reads SEHNR; CDR2 reads FQNEAQ (reference sequence). The CDR3 sequence is 15 residues long. With 1 base removed from V and 0 bases from J, the gap between germline ends came to 9 bases. The CDR3 DNA reads as TGTGCCAGCAGCTTAGGACCAGGGTACCAAGAGACCCAGTACTTC. Encoded protein: CASSLGPGYQETQYF. Full variable domain (remainder filled in from reference TRBV7-9 and TRBJ2-5): DTGVSQNPRHKITKRGQNVTFRCDPISEHNRLYWYRQTLGQGPEFLTYFQNEAQLEKSRLLSDRFSAERPKGSFSTLEIQRTEQGDSAMYLCASSLGPGYQETQYFGPGTRLLVL.

The genes are TRBV20-1 and TRBJ2-1; tentative D call: TRBD1 (5 bases). This CDR3 is built from 15 residues. Germline V CDR1 and CDR2: DFQATT, SNEGSKA (reference sequence). With 3 bases removed from V and 7 bases from J, the gap between germline ends came to 19 bases. The CDR3 loop is CSASWQGLFTNEQFF. CDR3 coding DNA: TGCAGTGCTAGTTGGCAGGGTCTTTTTACGAATGAGCAGTTCTTC.

This clonotype has a count of ten or more. V usage is TRBV29-1 and J usage is TRBJ2-3, with a tentative D call TRBD1 (5 bases). The CDR3 is 13 residues long. The germline V gene encodes CDR1 SQVTM and CDR2 ANQGSEA. Trimming took 4 bases from V and 6 from J, leaving 14 bases between them. CDR3 in amino acids: CSVGGRHLDTQYF. CDR3 DNA sequence: TGCAGCGTTGGGGGCCGACACCTGGATACGCAGTATTTT.

Ten or more counts support this clonotype. The genes are TRBV20-1 and TRBJ2-3; 12 nucleotides line up with TRBD2. Trimming at V came to 5 bases and at J to 6 bases, leaving 3 bases not matched to a gene. The CDR3 extends over 13 amino acids. In germline, CDR1 is DFQATT, CDR2 SNEGSKA (reference sequence). The CDR3 region has the DNA TGCAGTGCTCCGACTAGCGGGAGCGATACGCAGTATTTT. Its protein product is CSAPTSGSDTQYF.

This clonotype occurred many times. The genes are TRBV11-1 and TRBJ2-7, with TRBD1 matching over 9 bases. Germline loops: CDR1 SGHAT, CDR2 FQDESV (reference sequence). The CDR3 runs to 19 residues. Trimming removed 2 bases from V and 4 bases from J; junction bases left unmatched: 18. CDR3 bases: TGTGCCAGCAGCTTATCCACCCAAGGACAGGGGACCCATCTTTACGAGCAGTACTTC. It encodes CASSLSTQGQGTHLYEQYF. The full variable domain, completed using reference TRBV11-1 and TRBJ2-7, is EAEVAQSPRYKITEKSQAVAFWCDPISGHATLYWYRQILGQGPELLVQFQDESVVDDSQLPKDRFSAERLKGVDSTLKIQPAELGDSAMYLCASSLSTQGQGTHLYEQYFGPGTRLTVT.

The table lists this clonotype with many counts. This chain links TRBV29-1 with TRBJ1-1, with TRBD1 matching over 7 bases. V was clipped by 7 bases and J by 6 bases; unmatched bases: 5. This CDR3 has 11 residues. The germline V gene has CDR1 SQVTM and CDR2 ANQGSEA. DNA of the CDR3: TGCAGCGCATTGACAGGGCCTGAAGCTTTCTTT. This encodes CSALTGPEAFF.

The rearrangement uses TRBV12-3 or TRBV12-4 and TRBJ2-7; D is unclear. V was cut by 1 base and J by 0 bases, with 7 bases left in between. The CDR3 consists of 14 residues. The CDR3 protein is CASSLDADSYEQYF. Here the CDR3 DNA reads TGTGCCAGCAGTTTAGACGCCGACTCCTACGAGCAGTACTTC.

This chain uses TRBV3-1 with TRBJ2-2; D unclear. The CDR3 consists of 15 residues. CDR1 is LGHDT, CDR2 YNNKEL, per germline (reference sequence). V lost 5 bases and J 1 base, leaving 11 bases between the germline ends. CDR3 DNA sequence: TGTGCCAGCAGCATCGCTTGGGGGAACACCGGGGAGCTGTTTTTT. Its translation: CASSIAWGNTGELFF.

V is TRBV5-1 and J is TRBJ2-2; 10 bases map to TRBD2. CDR1 is SGHRS and CDR2 is YFSETQ in the germline V gene. This CDR3 region has 15 residues. V lost 4 bases to trimming and J lost 4 bases; unmatched junction nucleotides: 4. CDR3 DNA sequence: TGCGCCAGCAGCGAGGGACTAGCGAGCACCGGGGAGCTGTTTTTT. Protein: CASSEGLASTGELFF.

Ten or more counts support this clonotype. The V gene is TRBV4-2, the J gene TRBJ2-1; D is possibly TRBD1 (6 bases). The V end lost 4 bases, the J end lost 3 bases, and 19 bases lay between the germline ends. Germline loops: CDR1 LGHNA, CDR2 YNFKEQ. The CDR3 runs 17 residues. The CDR3 region is CASSRELTGMVYNEQFF. CDR3 DNA sequence: TGTGCCAGCAGCCGAGAGCTGACAGGAATGGTCTACAATGAGCAGTTCTTC.